This T cell receptor beta chain appears in the sequencing data of a study of blood T cell repertoires in COVID-19. Overall study: Acute-phase and convalescent COVID-19 samples originated in the United States, Italy and Spain. From T cells, B-cell-depleted T cells, or PBMCs came the material, which was cDNA or gDNA.

Losses at the gene ends were 5 bases for V and 1 base for J; bases not matched to a gene: 1. The CDR3 extends over 13 amino acids. The germline CDR1 and CDR2 sequences are SGHAT and FQDESV (reference sequence). Authors' processing steps: Amplification from reference gene primers served as the basis for estimated nucleated cell counts. Using immunoSEQ multiplex PCR, the repertoire was profiled, and TCRdb retains in-frame clones only, with some absent. V and J calls and clone size come straight from that table; D and trimming were deduced from the DNA. The table has 50,000 to 75,000 clones, 60% to 80% seen once.

Source material: peripheral blood. The chain combines TRBV11-1 with TRBJ1-1; 7 nucleotides match TRBD1. The TCR comes from an elderly man with active or convalescent COVID-19. Here the CDR3 reads CASSGQENTEAFF. In DNA, the CDR3 is TGTGCCAGCAGCGGACAGGAGAACACTGAAGCTTTCTTT.